A selection of T cell receptor beta chains follows, all from one sample in a study of beta chain features in type 1 diabetes. The protocol was immunoSEQ multiplex PCR, while the TCRdb copy is restricted to in-frame clones and leaves out a portion. The repertoire holds hundreds of thousands of clones, with roughly an eighth as singletons. What was sequenced was naive CD4+ T cells from blood. Source of these receptors: a woman under 30 in good health. Each CDR3 is given with its conserved first and last residue. Each record gives: V gene, D gene, J gene, clone size, CDR3 protein, CDR3 DNA. A D gene is named only where the DNA matches it firmly. The size field is filled for only some rows; it gives once, few, many or a size class.

v_gene: TRBV30; d_gene: .; j_gene: TRBJ1-4; abundance: .; CDR3aa: CAWRDTAHEKLFF; CDR3nt: TGTGCCTGGAGAGACACAGCCCATGAAAAACTGTTTTTT
v_gene: TRBV13; d_gene: TRBD1; j_gene: TRBJ1-6; abundance: few; CDR3aa: CASSLGLDRGRSPLHF; CDR3nt: TGTGCCAGCAGCTTAGGATTGGACAGGGGGAGATCACCCCTCCACTTT
v_gene: TRBV25-1; d_gene: .; j_gene: TRBJ2-1; abundance: few; CDR3aa: CASSVRDNEQFF; CDR3nt: TGTGCCAGCAGTGTCAGGGACAATGAGCAGTTCTTC
v_gene: TRBV4-3; d_gene: TRBD1; j_gene: TRBJ1-1; abundance: .; CDR3aa: CASSQVGTARDTEAFF; CDR3nt: TGCGCCAGCAGCCAGGTTGGGACAGCCAGAGACACTGAAGCTTTCTTT
v_gene: TRBV2; d_gene: .; j_gene: TRBJ2-5; abundance: .; CDR3aa: CASSEDLGETQYF; CDR3nt: TGTGCCAGCAGTGAAGATCTAGGGGAGACCCAGTACTTC
v_gene: TRBV5-4; d_gene: TRBD2; j_gene: TRBJ2-1; abundance: .; CDR3aa: CASSTGTSGVWEQFF; CDR3nt: TGTGCCAGCAGCACCGGGACTAGCGGAGTCTGGGAGCAGTTCTTC
v_gene: TRBV29-1; d_gene: .; j_gene: TRBJ2-1; abundance: few; CDR3aa: CSAQQPDNEQFF; CDR3nt: TGCAGTGCCCAGCAGCCCGACAATGAGCAGTTCTTC
v_gene: TRBV7-8; d_gene: TRBD1; j_gene: TRBJ2-1; abundance: few; CDR3aa: CASSLGGQATEQFF; CDR3nt: TGTGCCAGCAGCTTAGGGGGACAGGCCACTGAGCAGTTCTTC
v_gene: TRBV6-5; d_gene: TRBD2; j_gene: TRBJ2-5; abundance: few; CDR3aa: CASSSLAVQETQYF; CDR3nt: TGTGCCAGCAGCTCACTAGCGGTCCAAGAGACCCAGTACTTC
v_gene: TRBV7-9; d_gene: .; j_gene: TRBJ1-1; abundance: few; CDR3aa: CASSLMRVVGSEAFF; CDR3nt: TGTGCCAGCAGCTTAATGAGGGTGGTGGGTTCTGAAGCTTTCTTT
v_gene: TRBV2; d_gene: .; j_gene: TRBJ2-1; abundance: .; CDR3aa: CAVPGGNEQFF; CDR3nt: TGTGCCGTGCCCGGGGGCAATGAGCAGTTCTTC
v_gene: TRBV7-9; d_gene: .; j_gene: TRBJ2-3; abundance: .; CDR3aa: CASSLGGRRDTQYF; CDR3nt: TGTGCCAGCAGCTTAGGGGGACGGAGAGATACGCAGTATTTT
v_gene: TRBV7-3; d_gene: .; j_gene: TRBJ2-2; abundance: few; CDR3aa: CASRYTGTEIGELFF; CDR3nt: TGTGCCAGCAGATACACCGGGACTGAGATCGGGGAGCTGTTTTTT
v_gene: TRBV20-1; d_gene: .; j_gene: TRBJ2-3; abundance: .; CDR3aa: CSASDTDTQYF; CDR3nt: TGCAGTGCTAGCGACACAGATACGCAGTATTTT
v_gene: TRBV27; d_gene: .; j_gene: TRBJ2-6; abundance: .; CDR3aa: CASSFYSSGANVLTF; CDR3nt: TGTGCCAGCAGTTTTTATTCATCTGGGGCCAACGTCCTGACTTTC